The 15 T cell receptor beta chains reported below all come from one sample, sequenced in a study of T cell repertoires in cytomegalovirus infection. MiXCR, run by TCRdb on the reads, gives a single entry per CDR3 protein. The repertoire has about 920,000 distinct CDR3 sequences, roughly 31% of them found once; the top ten carry about an eighth. These receptors have no known antigen. Material: cultured CD8+ T cells from PBMCs, obtained from culture after CMV antigen stimulation. The receptor set was obtained from a human donor in good health (CMV status not recorded). Some clones in this sample may be carry-over from other donors' samples.

This clonotype was detected many times. The chain carries TRBV7-6 and TRBJ2-1; tentatively, D is TRBD2 (6 bases). Trimming left V 6 bases short and J 3 bases short, with 24 bases between. This CDR3 region has 18 residues. Germline V gene sequence: CDR1 SGHVS, CDR2 FNYEAQ. The CDR3 reads CASSSPPGDTVYYNEQFF. The DNA of the CDR3 is TGTGCCAGCAGTTCACCCCCGGGGGATACTGTTTACTACAATGAGCAGTTCTTC.

The rearrangement links TRBV28 to TRBJ2-7; 7 nucleotides align to TRBD2. CDR3 size: 17 residues. Losses at the gene ends were 7 bases for V and 3 bases for J; bases not matched to a gene: 18. Germline CDR1 reads MDHEN; CDR2 reads SYDVKM. In nucleotides, the CDR3 is TGTGCCAGCACCCCTCGTTGGGGGGGGTCCCCTCACTACGAGCAGTACGTC. This gives the protein CASTPRWGGSPHYEQYV.

Concerning this clonotype itself: The junction and the germline gene differ at one end; a read error may be behind it. The CDR3 is CASSKDTRELFF. CDR3 DNA: TGTGCCAGCAGTAAAGACACCAGGGAGCTGTTTTTT. This chain connects TRBV28 to TRBJ2-2; D is unresolved. The CDR3 loop spans 12 amino acids. Germline V gene data show CDR1 as MDHEN and CDR2 as SYDVKM.

The CDR3 protein is CASTSGPEAFF. As DNA, the CDR3 is TGTGCCAGCACCTCGGGCCCTGAAGCTTTCTTT. V usage is TRBV12-3 or TRBV12-4 and J usage is TRBJ1-1, with D unresolved. The CDR3 runs 11 residues. Trimming left V 7 bases short and J 6 bases short, with 9 bases between.

The rearrangement links TRBV6-1 to TRBJ2-1; a possible D gene is TRBD1 (6 bases). CDR3 length: 14 residues. V was cut by 7 bases and J by 5 bases, with 15 bases left in between. Germline V gives CDR1 MNHNS, CDR2 SASEGT. Written as DNA, the CDR3 is TGTGCCAGCACGGACAGCCCGATTAACAATGAGCAGTTCTTC. As protein: CASTDSPINNEQFF.

The rearrangement uses TRBV20-1 and TRBJ1-5, with D unresolved. Trimming shortened V by 8 bases and J by 4 bases, and 12 bases separated the two germline ends. This CDR3 is 12 amino acids long. Germline V lookup: CDR1 DFQATT, CDR2 SNEGSKA (reference sequence). CDR3 protein: CSILGTNQPQHF. The CDR3 region has the DNA TGCAGTATCTTGGGCACTAATCAGCCCCAGCATTTT.

In its sample, this clonotype was seen a few times. CDR3 region: CASSEALLGTGGHNEQFF. CDR3 nucleotide sequence: TGTGCCAGCAGTGAAGCGCTTCTAGGGACAGGGGGCCACAATGAGCAGTTCTTC. This chain uses TRBV6-1 with TRBJ2-1, with TRBD1 identical over 12 bases. V shed 0 bases, J shed 5 bases, and the junction held 8 bases outside the gene matches. The CDR3 extends over 18 amino acids. CDR1 and CDR2 from the germline V gene are MNHNS and SASEGT.

This clonotype showed up many times. The chain employs TRBV12-3 or TRBV12-4 and TRBJ1-2; D not certain. This CDR3 is built from 13 residues. Trimming took off 4 bases at V and 4 bases at J, with 10 bases between the two ends. This CDR3 reads CASSWTDLYGYTF. In DNA, the CDR3 is TGTGCCAGCAGTTGGACCGACCTCTATGGCTACACCTTC.

There are a few counts of this clonotype. This chain connects TRBV4-1 to TRBJ2-3, with 9 bases lining up with TRBD1. V was pared by 2 bases and J by 4 bases, with 4 bases of the junction left unmatched. The CDR3 contains 15 residues. Germline V gene sequence: CDR1 MGHRA, CDR2 YSYEKL. The CDR3 is CASSQQGTGSDTQYF. CDR3 coding DNA: TGCGCCAGCAGCCAACAAGGGACAGGGTCAGATACGCAGTATTTT.

This clonotype was observed many times. The chain has TRBV10-3 and TRBJ1-6; perhaps TRBD1 as D (5 bases). The CDR3 length is 14 residues. CDR1 and CDR2 (germline): ENHRY, SYGVKD. The ends were cut back, 4 bases at V and 14 bases at J, with 18 bases in the middle. The CDR3, as DNA: TGTGCCATCAGTGGCCGCGGACACCCCTCGACCCTCCACTTT. It yields the protein CAISGRGHPSTLHF.

Here the CDR3 reads CSARDLGFSYEQYF. CDR3 DNA sequence: TGCAGTGCTAGAGATCTGGGGTTCTCCTACGAGCAGTACTTC. This sequence joins TRBV20-1 and TRBJ2-7; D not resolved. The V and J ends lost 0 bases and 0 bases respectively, with 9 bases between them. The CDR3 has 14 amino acids. Germline V gene lookup returns CDR1 DFQATT and CDR2 SNEGSKA (reference sequence).

The chain combines TRBV5-1 with TRBJ1-4; D not certain. The CDR3 has 13 amino acids. The germline V and J ends were trimmed by 0 bases and 9 bases, with 9 bases remaining between them. Per the germline V gene, CDR1 is SGHRS and CDR2 is YFSETQ. This CDR3 is CASSLEDGQKLFF. CDR3 DNA sequence: TGCGCCAGCAGCTTGGAGGACGGCCAAAAACTGTTTTTT. Full variable domain (remainder filled in from reference TRBV5-1 and TRBJ1-4): KAGVTQTPRYLIKTRGQQVTLSCSPISGHRSVSWYQQTPGQGLQFLFEYFSETQRNKGNFPGRFSGRQFSNSRSEMNVSTLELGDSALYLCASSLEDGQKLFFGSGTQLSVL.

This sequence joins TRBV7-9 and TRBJ2-1, with TRBD2 matching over 9 bases. Germline assignment: CDR1 SEHNR and CDR2 FQNEAQ (reference sequence). V was pared by 4 bases and J by 0 bases, with 7 bases of the junction left unmatched. This CDR3 is built from 17 residues. CDR3 bases: TGTGCCAGCAGCTCCTTCGCGGGGGGGAGCTCCTACAATGAGCAGTTCTTC. Translated: CASSSFAGGSSYNEQFF.

This clonotype has only a few counts. This chain links TRBV12-3 or TRBV12-4 with TRBJ2-1, with 7 bases identical to TRBD2. There are 15 residues in the CDR3. V dropped 2 bases and J dropped 5; count of bases not matched to a gene: 6. CDR3 DNA: TGTGCCAGCAGTTTATGGACTAGAGGCCACAATGAGCAGTTCTTC. It is translated as CASSLWTRGHNEQFF.

This clonotype was recorded a few times. The chain is built from TRBV19 and TRBJ1-5, with D unclear. The CDR3 has 15 residues. In germline, CDR1 is LNHDA, CDR2 SQIVND (reference sequence). Trimming took off 3 bases at V and 0 bases at J, with 9 bases between the two ends. DNA for the CDR3: TGTGCCAGTAGTATGGTGGAATTTAGCAATCAGCCCCAGCATTTT. It is translated as CASSMVEFSNQPQHF.